This TCR beta chain was captured in a study of breast tumors, draining lymph nodes, adjacent tissues. Regarding the study as a whole: The lymph node origin of tumor T cells was framed as consistent with a hypothesis, not demonstrated. Compared with lymph nodes, tumors were less diverse; compared with nontumor tissue, more. Compared with basal-like, luminal-like tumors shared significantly more repertoire with nontumor tissue.

Points on this clonotype: Its antigen is unknown.

Each CDR3 protein is one row after TCRdb ran MiXCR on the multiplex PCR reads. The data show around 250,000 distinct CDR3 sequences, with less than 35% seen just once and 3% to 4% held by the top ten. The lymph nodes were axillary draining lymph nodes from breast cancer patients. The germline V gene has CDR1 SGHNT and CDR2 YENEEA. V was clipped by 6 bases and J by 6 bases, with 18 bases between them. The CDR3 has 14 residues. The sample taken for sequencing was axillary lymph node tissue. The clonotype was recovered from a female donor with breast cancer. Some clones in this sample may be carry-over from other donors' samples. J is TRBJ2-7 and V is TRBV11-3; weak D call: TRBD2 (5 bases). CDR3 sequence reads: CASRPTLADGEQYF. The CDR3, as DNA: TGTGCCAGCAGACCGACCCTAGCTGATGGCGAGCAGTACTTC.